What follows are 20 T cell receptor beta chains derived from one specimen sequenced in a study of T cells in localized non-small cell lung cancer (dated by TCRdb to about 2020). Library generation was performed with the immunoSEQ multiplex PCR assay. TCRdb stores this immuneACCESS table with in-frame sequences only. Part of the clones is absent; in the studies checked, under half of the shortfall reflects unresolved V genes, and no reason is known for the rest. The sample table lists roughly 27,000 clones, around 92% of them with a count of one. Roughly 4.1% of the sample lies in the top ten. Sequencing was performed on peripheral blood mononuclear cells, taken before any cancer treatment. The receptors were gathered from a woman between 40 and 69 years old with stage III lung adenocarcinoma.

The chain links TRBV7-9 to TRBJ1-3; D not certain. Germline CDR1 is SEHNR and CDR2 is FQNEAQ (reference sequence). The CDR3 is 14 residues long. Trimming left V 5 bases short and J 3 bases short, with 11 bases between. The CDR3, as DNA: TGTGCCAGCAGCAACACCCGGGGTGGAAACACCATATATTTT. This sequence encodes CASSNTRGGNTIYF. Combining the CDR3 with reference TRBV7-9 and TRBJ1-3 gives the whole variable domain DTGVSQNPRHKITKRGQNVTFRCDPISEHNRLYWYRQTLGQGPEFLTYFQNEAQLEKSRLLSDRFSAERPKGSFSTLEIQRTEQGDSAMYLCASSNTRGGNTIYFGEGSWLTVV.

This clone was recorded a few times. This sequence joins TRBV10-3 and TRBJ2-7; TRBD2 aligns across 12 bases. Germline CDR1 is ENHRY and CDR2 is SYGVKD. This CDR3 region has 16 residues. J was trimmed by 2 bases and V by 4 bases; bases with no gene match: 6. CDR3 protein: CAISGLAGVRAYEQYF. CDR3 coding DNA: TGTGCCATCAGTGGACTAGCGGGAGTTAGGGCCTACGAGCAGTACTTC.

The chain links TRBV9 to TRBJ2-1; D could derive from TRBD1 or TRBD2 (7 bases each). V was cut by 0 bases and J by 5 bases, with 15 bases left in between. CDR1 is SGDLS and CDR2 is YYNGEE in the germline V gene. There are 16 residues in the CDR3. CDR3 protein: CASSVEGASGHNEQFF. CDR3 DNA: TGTGCCAGCAGCGTAGAGGGGGCTAGCGGCCACAATGAGCAGTTCTTC. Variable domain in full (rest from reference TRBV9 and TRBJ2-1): DSGVTQTPKHLITATGQRVTLRCSPRSGDLSVYWYQQSLDQGLQFLIQYYNGEERAKGNILERFSAQQFPDLHSELNLSSLELGDSALYFCASSVEGASGHNEQFFGPGTRLTVL.

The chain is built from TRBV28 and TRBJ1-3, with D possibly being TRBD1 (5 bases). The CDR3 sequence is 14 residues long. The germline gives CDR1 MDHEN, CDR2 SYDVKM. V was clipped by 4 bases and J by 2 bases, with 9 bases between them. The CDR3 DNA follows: TGTGCCAGCAGTTCGGAAGGGGCTGGAAACACCATATATTTT. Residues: CASSSEGAGNTIYF.

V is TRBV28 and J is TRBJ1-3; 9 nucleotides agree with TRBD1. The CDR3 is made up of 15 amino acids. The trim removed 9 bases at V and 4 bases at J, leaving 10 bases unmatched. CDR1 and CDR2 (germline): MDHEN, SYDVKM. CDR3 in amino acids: CASSSQGAGGNTIYF. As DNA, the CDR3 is TGTGCCAGTTCGTCACAGGGGGCAGGAGGAAACACCATATATTTT.

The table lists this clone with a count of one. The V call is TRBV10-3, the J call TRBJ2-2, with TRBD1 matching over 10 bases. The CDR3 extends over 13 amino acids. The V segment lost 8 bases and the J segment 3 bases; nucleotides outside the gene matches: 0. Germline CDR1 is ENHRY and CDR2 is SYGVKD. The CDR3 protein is CAIGTGDTGELFF. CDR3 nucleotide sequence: TGTGCCATCGGGACAGGGGACACCGGGGAGCTGTTTTTT.

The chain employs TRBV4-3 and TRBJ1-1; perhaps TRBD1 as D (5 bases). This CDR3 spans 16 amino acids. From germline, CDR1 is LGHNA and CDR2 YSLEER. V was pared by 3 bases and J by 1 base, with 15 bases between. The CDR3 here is CASSHLRGGQNTEAFF. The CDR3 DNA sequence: TGCGCCAGCAGCCACCTCCGGGGGGGTCAGAACACTGAAGCTTTCTTT.

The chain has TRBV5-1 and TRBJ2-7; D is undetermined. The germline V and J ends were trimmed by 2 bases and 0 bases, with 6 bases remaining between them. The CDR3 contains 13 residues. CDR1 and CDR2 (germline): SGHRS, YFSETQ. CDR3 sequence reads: CASSFRLSYEQYF. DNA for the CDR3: TGCGCCAGCAGCTTCCGCCTCTCCTACGAGCAGTACTTC. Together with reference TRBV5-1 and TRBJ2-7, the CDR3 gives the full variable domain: KAGVTQTPRYLIKTRGQQVTLSCSPISGHRSVSWYQQTPGQGLQFLFEYFSETQRNKGNFPGRFSGRQFSNSRSEMNVSTLELGDSALYLCASSFRLSYEQYFGPGTRLTVT.

CDR3 coding DNA: TGTGCCAGCAGCTTACGAGGAACCGAGACCCAGTACTTC. It codes for CASSLRGTETQYF. The J gene is TRBJ2-5, the V gene TRBV7-6; D gene uncertain. Between the trimmed V and J ends, which lost 2 bases and 5 bases, there was a span of 9 bases. CDR3 length equals 13 residues. Germline V lookup: CDR1 SGHVS, CDR2 FNYEAQ.

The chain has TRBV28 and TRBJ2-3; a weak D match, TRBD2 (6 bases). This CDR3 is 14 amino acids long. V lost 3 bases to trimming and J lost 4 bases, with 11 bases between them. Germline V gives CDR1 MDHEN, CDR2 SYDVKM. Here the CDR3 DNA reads TGTGCCAGCAGTTTTGCGGGGAACCCAGATACGCAGTATTTT. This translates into CASSFAGNPDTQYF.

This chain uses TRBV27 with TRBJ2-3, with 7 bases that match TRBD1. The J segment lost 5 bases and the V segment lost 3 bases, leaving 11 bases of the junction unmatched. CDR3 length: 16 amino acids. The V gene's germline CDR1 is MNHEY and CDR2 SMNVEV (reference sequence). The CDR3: CASSFRGLSEGDTQYF. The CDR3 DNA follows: TGTGCCAGCAGTTTTAGGGGGCTGAGCGAGGGAGATACGCAGTATTTT.

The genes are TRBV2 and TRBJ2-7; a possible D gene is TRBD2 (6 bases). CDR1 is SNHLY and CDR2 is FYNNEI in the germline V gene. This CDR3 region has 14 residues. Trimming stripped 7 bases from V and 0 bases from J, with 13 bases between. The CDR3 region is CASTKRVFSYEQYF. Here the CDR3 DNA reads TGTGCCAGCACAAAGCGGGTCTTCTCCTACGAGCAGTACTTC.

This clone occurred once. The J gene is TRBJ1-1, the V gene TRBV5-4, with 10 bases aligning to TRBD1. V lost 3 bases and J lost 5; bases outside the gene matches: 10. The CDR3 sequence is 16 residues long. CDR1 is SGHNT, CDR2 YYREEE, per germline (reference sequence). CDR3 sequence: CASSSPGQGPLTEAFF. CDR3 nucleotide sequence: TGTGCCAGCAGCTCGCCGGGACAGGGGCCCTTAACTGAAGCTTTCTTT.

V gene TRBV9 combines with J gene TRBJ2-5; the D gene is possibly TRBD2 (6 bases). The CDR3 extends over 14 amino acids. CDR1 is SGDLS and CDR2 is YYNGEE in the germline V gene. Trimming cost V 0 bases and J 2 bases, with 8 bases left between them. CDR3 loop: CASSVAGTQETQYF. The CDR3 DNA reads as TGTGCCAGCAGCGTAGCGGGGACTCAAGAGACCCAGTACTTC.

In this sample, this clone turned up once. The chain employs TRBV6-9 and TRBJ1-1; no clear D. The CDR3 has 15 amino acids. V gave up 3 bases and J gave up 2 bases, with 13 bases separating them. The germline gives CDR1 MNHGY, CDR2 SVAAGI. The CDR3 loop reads CASSYAHKGNTEAFF. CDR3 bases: TGTGCCAGCAGTTACGCGCATAAAGGAAACACTGAAGCTTTCTTT.

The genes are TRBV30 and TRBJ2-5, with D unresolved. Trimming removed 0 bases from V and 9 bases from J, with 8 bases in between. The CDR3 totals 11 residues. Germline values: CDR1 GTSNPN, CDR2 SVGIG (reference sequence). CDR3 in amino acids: CAWSVNNPQYF. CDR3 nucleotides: TGTGCCTGGAGTGTCAACAACCCCCAGTACTTC.

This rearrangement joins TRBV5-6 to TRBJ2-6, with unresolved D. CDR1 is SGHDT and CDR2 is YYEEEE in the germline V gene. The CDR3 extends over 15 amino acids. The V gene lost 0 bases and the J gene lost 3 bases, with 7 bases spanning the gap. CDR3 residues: CASSLGRVGANVLTF. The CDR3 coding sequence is TGTGCCAGCAGCTTGGGTAGGGTTGGGGCCAACGTCCTGACTTTC. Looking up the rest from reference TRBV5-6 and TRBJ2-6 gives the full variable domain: DAGVTQSPTHLIKTRGQQVTLRCSPKSGHDTVSWYQQALGQGPQFIFQYYEEEERQRGNFPDRFSGHQFPNYSSELNVNALLLGDSALYLCASSLGRVGANVLTFGAGSRLTVL.

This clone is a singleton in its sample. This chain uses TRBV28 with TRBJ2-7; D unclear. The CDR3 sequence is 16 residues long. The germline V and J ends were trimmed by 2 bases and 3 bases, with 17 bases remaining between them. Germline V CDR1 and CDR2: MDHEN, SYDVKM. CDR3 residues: CASSLVGRSKIYEQYF. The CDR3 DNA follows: TGTGCCAGCAGTTTAGTTGGTAGGTCAAAGATCTACGAGCAGTACTTC.

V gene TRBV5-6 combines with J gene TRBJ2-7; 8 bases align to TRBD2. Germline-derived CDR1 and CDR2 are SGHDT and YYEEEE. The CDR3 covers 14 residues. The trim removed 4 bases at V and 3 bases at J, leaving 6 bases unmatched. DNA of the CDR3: TGTGCCAGCAGCCAGCCGGGACTAGACTACGAGCAGTACTTC. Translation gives CASSQPGLDYEQYF.

The CDR3 sequence: CASSLTGGQGNSPLHF. CDR3 nucleotides: TGTGCCAGCAGCTTAACGGGCGGACAGGGAAATTCACCCCTCCACTTT. J is TRBJ1-6 and V is TRBV7-3; 8 nucleotides line up with TRBD1. CDR1 SGHTA and CDR2 FQGTGA come from the germline V gene. The CDR3 spans 16 residues. Trimming cost V 0 bases and J 7 bases; bases outside gene matches: 5. The complete variable domain, with remaining parts taken from reference TRBV7-3 and TRBJ1-6, reads GAGVSQTPSNKVTEKGKYVELRCDPISGHTALYWYRQSLGQGPEFLIYFQGTGAADDSGLPNDRFFAVRPEGSVSTLKIQRTERGDSAVYLCASSLTGGQGNSPLHFGNGTRLTVT.